This T cell receptor (beta chain) derives from a study of blood T cell repertoires in COVID-19. In the original workflow: Amplification of reference gene primers provided the estimated nucleated cell counts. The assay was immunoSEQ multiplex PCR, and TCRdb's table has in-frame clones only and misses some. Clone size and V and J calls were adopted from that table, with D and trimming inferred from the DNA. The table lists about 49,000 clones, 80% to 85% of them singletons. CDR1 and CDR2 from the germline V gene are LNHDA and SQIVND (reference sequence). The CDR3 is made up of 14 amino acids. V lost 6 bases, J lost 7 bases, and 6 bases stayed unmatched.

The V call is TRBV19, the J call TRBJ2-2, with TRBD1 matching over 9 bases. This receptor was taken from a woman of 80 years or more with COVID-19, enrolled during active disease. The specimen sequenced was peripheral blood. This chain's CDR3 is CASRTGGTNGELFF. The CDR3 nucleotides read TGTGCCAGTAGGACAGGGGGTACCAACGGGGAGCTGTTTTTT. The variable domain in full, completed from reference TRBV19 and TRBJ2-2, reads DGGITQSPKYLFRKEGQNVTLSCEQNLNHDAMYWYRQDPGQGLRLIYYSQIVNDFQKGDIAEGYSVSREKKESFPLTVTSAQKNPTAFYLCASRTGGTNGELFFGEGSRLTVL.